This entry features one T cell receptor (beta chain) sequence. Other DNA sequences of this sample code for an identical CDR3. These data are taken from a study of cytomegalovirus exposure and HLA in healthy donors. Germline V lookup: CDR1 LNHDA, CDR2 SQIVND (reference sequence). This CDR3 region has 14 residues. The ends lost 5 bases at V and 6 bases at J; junction bases unmatched: 5. The PCR was carried out with 60 Vbeta primers and 13 Jbeta primers. TCRdb's copy holds only in-frame clones and misses some; the assay was immunoSEQ multiplex PCR. The data contain 100,000 to 150,000 clones, 65% to 85% of them seen just once; the ten biggest clones take up approximately 4%.

The sequenced sample was PBMCs. This rearrangement joins TRBV19 to TRBJ1-5; 9 positions agree with TRBD1. The TCR comes from a man aged 18 to 29 in good health and CMV-seropositive. CDR3 sequence: CASSRQGDPQPQHF. CDR3 in DNA: TGTGCCAGTAGTCGACAGGGGGACCCTCAGCCCCAGCATTTT.